A single sample is the source of the 14 T cell receptor beta chains below, sequenced in a study of T-cell memory formation after mild COVID-19. TCRdb ran MiXCR on the 5' RACE reads and lists one entry per CDR3 protein. Of under 600,000 distinct CDR3 sequences listed, about 22% are singletons. Sequencing input: PBMCs or a T cell subset sorted from them (not recorded which). Receptor source: an adult woman who had mild COVID-19 (a few samples of this study predate the infection). Cell type and time point are not known.

This sequence joins TRBV20-1 and TRBJ2-3; D gene ambiguous. Germline V CDR1 and CDR2: DFQATT, SNEGSKA (reference sequence). Trimming removed 6 bases from V and 5 bases from J, with 9 bases in between. This CDR3 spans 11 amino acids. DNA of the CDR3: TGCAGTGCGGGTAGACTAGATACGCAGTATTTT. This translates into CSAGRLDTQYF.

V and J are TRBV13 and TRBJ1-1; D unresolved. The V gene's germline CDR1 is PRHDT and CDR2 FYEKMQ (reference sequence). V dropped 8 bases and J dropped 1 base, with 11 bases sitting between them. CDR3 length: 13 amino acids. The DNA of the CDR3 is TGTGCCAGCGCGATTCGGGGGAACACTGAAGCTTTCTTT. This gives the protein CASAIRGNTEAFF.

The gene calls are TRBV29-1 and TRBJ1-1; TRBD1 matches at 11 bases. There are 14 residues in the CDR3. Trimming took 5 bases from V and 4 from J; bases not matched to a gene: 6. The V gene's germline CDR1 is SQVTM and CDR2 ANQGSEA. Here the CDR3 reads CSVPGTGGPTEAFF. The DNA of the CDR3 is TGCAGCGTTCCCGGGACAGGGGGTCCCACTGAAGCTTTCTTT.

The V gene is TRBV18, the J gene TRBJ1-2; tentative D call: TRBD1 (5 bases). V was clipped by 3 bases and J by 0 bases, with 11 bases between them. The CDR3 has 15 residues. Per germline, CDR1 KGHSH and CDR2 LQKENI. The CDR3 DNA reads as TGTGCCAGCTCACCCTCCCAGACAGCTAACTATGGCTACACCTTC. Translated: CASSPSQTANYGYTF. The full variable domain, with the rest looked up from reference TRBV18 and TRBJ1-2, is NAGVMQNPRHLVRRRGQEARLRCSPMKGHSHVYWYRQLPEEGLKFMVYLQKENIIDESGMPKERFSAEFPKEGPSILRIQQVVRGDSAAYFCASSPSQTANYGYTFGSGTRLTVV.

This clonotype was counted between two and nine times. The CDR3 loop is CATSRLPSNEQFF. CDR3 bases: TGTGCCACCAGCAGACTACCCTCCAATGAGCAGTTCTTC. The rearrangement joins TRBV15 to TRBJ2-1, with D hard to call. V shed 2 bases and J shed 6 bases, with 8 bases lying between them. In germline, CDR1 is LNHNV, CDR2 YYDKDF (reference sequence). The CDR3 has 13 amino acids.

This clonotype was counted a few times. The rearrangement links TRBV27 to TRBJ2-1; maybe TRBD2 (6 bases). CDR3 length: 15 amino acids. V shed 5 bases and J shed 2 bases, with 13 bases lying between them. Germline-derived CDR1 and CDR2 are MNHEY and SMNVEV (reference sequence). CDR3 protein: CASSRGTKTYNEQFF. The CDR3 DNA sequence: TGTGCCAGCAGTCGCGGGACCAAGACCTACAATGAGCAGTTCTTC.

The J gene is TRBJ2-7, the V gene TRBV29-1; D is undetermined. The V gene's germline CDR1 is SQVTM and CDR2 ANQGSEA. The CDR3 covers 13 residues. V dropped 6 bases and J dropped 0 bases, with 12 bases sitting between them. The CDR3: CSVRSGLSYEQYF. As DNA, the CDR3 is TGCAGCGTCAGATCTGGCCTCTCCTACGAGCAGTACTTC.

This clonotype came up a few times. The rearrangement joins TRBV2 to TRBJ2-1, with D unresolved. In germline, CDR1 is SNHLY, CDR2 FYNNEI. There are 15 residues in the CDR3. The V and J ends lost 3 bases and 0 bases respectively, with 9 bases between them. CDR3 residues: CASSEDSYSYNEQFF. The CDR3 bases are TGTGCCAGCAGTGAGGATAGCTACTCCTACAATGAGCAGTTCTTC.

The table lists this clonotype with many counts. The V gene is TRBV5-1, the J gene TRBJ2-7; 7 bases align to TRBD1. V trimming: 4 bases; J trimming: 3 bases; junction bases outside the gene matches: 10. The V gene's germline CDR1 is SGHRS and CDR2 YFSETQ. The CDR3 runs to 15 residues. The CDR3 spells CASSLTGTAYYEQYF. DNA of the CDR3: TGCGCCAGCAGCCTAACGGGGACAGCTTACTACGAGCAGTACTTC.

The CDR3 loop is CATSDFRGQPQHF. The DNA for the CDR3 is TGTGCCACCAGTGATTTCAGGGGCCAGCCCCAGCATTTT. This rearrangement joins TRBV24-1 to TRBJ1-5, with D possibly TRBD1 on 6 matching bases. The CDR3 has 13 amino acids. Germline assignment: CDR1 KGHDR and CDR2 SFDVKD. Trimming shortened V by 1 base and J by 7 bases, and 7 bases separated the two germline ends.

This clonotype was seen a handful of times. The chain has TRBV6-6 and TRBJ2-5, with a weak D call TRBD1 (6 bases). Germline assignment: CDR1 MNHNY and CDR2 SVGAGI (reference sequence). V lost 6 bases and J lost 5, with 19 bases in between. The CDR3 totals 15 residues. The CDR3 reads CASSSPLGQGETQYF. Here the CDR3 DNA reads TGTGCCAGCAGCTCGCCATTGGGGCAGGGGGAGACCCAGTACTTC.

This clonotype occurred many times. This rearrangement joins TRBV5-1 to TRBJ2-7, with TRBD1 matching over 7 bases. The germline gives CDR1 SGHRS, CDR2 YFSETQ. This CDR3 has 17 amino acids. V gave up 0 bases and J gave up 0 bases; unmatched junction bases: 9. The CDR3 sequence: CASSLEGWGQNSYEQYF. DNA of the CDR3: TGCGCCAGCAGCTTGGAGGGGTGGGGACAGAACTCCTACGAGCAGTACTTC.

As regards this clonotype: One end of the junction is discordant with germline, which a read error may explain. The chain recombines TRBV4-1 with TRBJ2-1, with 16 positions matching TRBD2. The CDR3 contains 17 residues. Germline V gene data show CDR1 as MGHRA and CDR2 as YSYEKL. The DNA for the CDR3 is TGCGCCAGCAGTCAAGCAGAGGGGACTAGCGGGGGGGCGAAGCAGTTCTTC. Amino acids: CASSQAEGTSGGAKQFF.

The rearrangement links TRBV6-2 or TRBV6-3 to TRBJ1-5; D is ambiguous. Germline values: CDR1 MNHEY, CDR2 SVGEGT. The CDR3 loop spans 17 amino acids. The V and J ends lost 7 bases and 6 bases respectively, with 25 bases between them. As DNA, the CDR3 is TGTGCCAGCAAGGCAGCCGGGCCGAACCGTCCGGCTCAGCCCCAGCATTTT. Amino acids: CASKAAGPNRPAQPQHF.